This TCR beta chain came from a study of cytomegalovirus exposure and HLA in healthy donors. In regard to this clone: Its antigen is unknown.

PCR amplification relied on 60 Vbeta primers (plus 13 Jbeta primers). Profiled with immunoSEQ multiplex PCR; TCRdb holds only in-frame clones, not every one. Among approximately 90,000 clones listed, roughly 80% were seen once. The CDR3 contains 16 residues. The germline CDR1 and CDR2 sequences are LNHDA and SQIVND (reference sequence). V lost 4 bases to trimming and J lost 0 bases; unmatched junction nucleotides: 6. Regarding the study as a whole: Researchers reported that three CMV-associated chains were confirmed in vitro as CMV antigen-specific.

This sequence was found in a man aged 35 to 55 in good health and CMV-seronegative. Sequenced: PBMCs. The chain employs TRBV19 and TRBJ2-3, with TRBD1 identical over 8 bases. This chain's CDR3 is CASSTGTGGSTDTQYF. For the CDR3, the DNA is TGTGCCAGTAGTACGGGGACAGGAGGAAGCACAGATACGCAGTATTTT.